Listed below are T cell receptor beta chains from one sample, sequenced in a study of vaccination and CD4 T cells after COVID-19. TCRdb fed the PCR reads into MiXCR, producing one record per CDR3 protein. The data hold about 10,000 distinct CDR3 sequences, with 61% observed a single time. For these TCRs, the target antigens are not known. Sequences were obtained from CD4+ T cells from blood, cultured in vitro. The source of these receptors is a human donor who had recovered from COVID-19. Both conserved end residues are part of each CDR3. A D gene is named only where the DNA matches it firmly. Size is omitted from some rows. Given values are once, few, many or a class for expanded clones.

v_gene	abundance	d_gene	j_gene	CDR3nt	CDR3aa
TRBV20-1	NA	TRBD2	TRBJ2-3	TGCAGTGCTAGTGGGGCCCTTCTAGCGGGCAGCACAGATACGCAGTATTTT	CSASGALLAGSTDTQYF
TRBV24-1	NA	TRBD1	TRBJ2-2	TGTGCCACCAGTGATTCTCGGACAGGGAGCCGGGAGCTGTTTTTT	CATSDSRTGSRELFF
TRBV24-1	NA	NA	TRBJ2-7	TGTGCCACCAGTGAAAACGGACCTTTACCCGAGCAGTACTTC	CATSENGPLPEQYF
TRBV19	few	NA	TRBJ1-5	TGTGCCAGTAGTTTGTCAAGCAATCAGCCCCAGCATTTT	CASSLSSNQPQHF
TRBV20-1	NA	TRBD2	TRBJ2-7	TGCAGTGCTATAAGGACTAGCGGGGCCTACGAGCAGTACTTC	CSAIRTSGAYEQYF
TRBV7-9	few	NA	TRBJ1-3	TGTGCCAGCAGCAATGGGCCGGCAAACACCATATATTTT	CASSNGPANTIYF
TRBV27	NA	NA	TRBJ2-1	TGTGCCAGCAGTCCCCCCCCCCCTACTAGTTTCAATGAGCAGTTCTTC	CASSPPPPTSFNEQFF
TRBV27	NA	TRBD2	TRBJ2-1	TGTGCCAGCAAAGTCTTCGCTAGCGGGAGAGACGGGCAGCAGTTCTTC	CASKVFASGRDGQQFF
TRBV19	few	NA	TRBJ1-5	TGTGCCAGTACCCCGATACCTTACAATCAGCCCCAGCATTTT	CASTPIPYNQPQHF
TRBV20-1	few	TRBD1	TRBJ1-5	TGCAGTGCTAGAAAAGGGGGCGGTCAGCCCCAGCATTTT	CSARKGGGQPQHF
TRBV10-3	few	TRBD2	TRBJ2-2	TGTGCCATCAGTGAAGGCGGACTAGCGGGGGAGCTGTTTTTT	CAISEGGLAGELFF
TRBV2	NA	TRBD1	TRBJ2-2	TGTGCCAGCATGGGACAGACTACCGGGGAGCTGTTTTTT	CASMGQTTGELFF
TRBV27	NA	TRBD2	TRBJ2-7	TGTGCCAGCAGCAAGAACTCTCCGGGACTAGCGGGCTTAACCTACGAGCAGTACTTC	CASSKNSPGLAGLTYEQYF
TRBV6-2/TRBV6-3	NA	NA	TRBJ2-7	TGTGCCAGCAAGGGAACCGGACACAGCTACGAGCAGTACTTC	CASKGTGHSYEQYF
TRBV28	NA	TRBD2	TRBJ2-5	TGTGCCACCGGGGGGGGAGCCCCGCGGGAGACCCAGTACTTC	CATGGGAPRETQYF
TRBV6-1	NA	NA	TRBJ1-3	TGTGCCACCCTTCCGGACGGCTCTGGAAACACCATATATTTT	CATLPDGSGNTIYF